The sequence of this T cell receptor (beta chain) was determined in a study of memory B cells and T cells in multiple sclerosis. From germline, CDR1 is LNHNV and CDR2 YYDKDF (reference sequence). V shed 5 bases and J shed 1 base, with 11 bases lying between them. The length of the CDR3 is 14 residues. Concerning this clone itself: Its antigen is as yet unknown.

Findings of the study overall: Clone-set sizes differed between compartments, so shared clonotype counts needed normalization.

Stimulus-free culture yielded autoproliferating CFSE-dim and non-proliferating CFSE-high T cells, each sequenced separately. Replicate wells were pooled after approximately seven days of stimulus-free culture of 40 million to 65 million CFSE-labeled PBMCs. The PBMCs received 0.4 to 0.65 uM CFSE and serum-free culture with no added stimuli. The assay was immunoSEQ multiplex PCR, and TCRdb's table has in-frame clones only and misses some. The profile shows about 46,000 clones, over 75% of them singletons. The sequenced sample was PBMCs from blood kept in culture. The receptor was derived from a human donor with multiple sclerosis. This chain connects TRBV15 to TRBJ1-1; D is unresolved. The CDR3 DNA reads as TGTGCCACCAGCCCCACCACTACGAACACTGAAGCTTTCTTT. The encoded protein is CATSPTTTNTEAFF.